Listed here are 15 T cell receptor beta chains from one sample, sequenced in a study of blood T cell repertoires in COVID-19. The method was immunoSEQ multiplex PCR; TCRdb's version includes in-frame clones alone and lacks a portion of them. The data contain some 180,000 clones, around 80% of them singletons. Specimen: peripheral blood. These TCRs come from an elderly woman with active or convalescent COVID-19.

CDR3 loop: CASSSQGAQHYGYTF. CDR3 DNA sequence: TGTGCCAGCAGTTCACAGGGGGCGCAACACTATGGCTACACCTTC. This chain joins TRBV28 and TRBJ1-2; TRBD1 agrees at 9 bases. The trim removed 4 bases at V and 3 bases at J, leaving 6 bases unmatched. This CDR3 comprises 15 residues. The V gene's germline CDR1 is MDHEN and CDR2 SYDVKM.

The rearrangement joins TRBV3-1 (or the pseudogene TRBV3-2) to TRBJ2-5; D is unresolved. The V gene lost 1 base and the J gene lost 7 bases, with 16 bases spanning the gap. The CDR3 is 15 amino acids. The germline gives CDR1 LGHDT, CDR2 YNNKEL (reference sequence). The CDR3 coding sequence is TGTGCCAGCAGCCAAGCCCCAGGATCGTACGCGACCCAGTACTTC. It yields the protein CASSQAPGSYATQYF.

J is TRBJ2-6 and V is TRBV28; 9 bases align to TRBD1. This CDR3 has 19 residues. Germline lookup yields CDR1 MDHEN and CDR2 SYDVKM. V lost 7 bases and J lost 4; bases outside the gene matches: 17. The CDR3 loop is CASKETGTGPSSGANVLTF. CDR3 DNA: TGTGCCAGCAAGGAAACCGGGACAGGGCCTTCGTCGGGGGCCAACGTCCTGACTTTC. The full variable domain, in which reference TRBV28 and TRBJ2-6 provide the parts outside the CDR3, is DVKVTQSSRYLVKRTGEKVFLECVQDMDHENMFWYRQDPGLGLRLIYFSYDVKMKEKGDIPEGYSVSREKKERFSLILESASTNQTSMYLCASKETGTGPSSGANVLTFGAGSRLTVL.

The chain links TRBV24-1 to TRBJ2-3, with 8 bases lining up with TRBD2. The CDR3 runs 14 residues. Germline CDR1 and CDR2: KGHDR and SFDVKD. V lost 12 bases to trimming and J lost 0 bases; unmatched junction nucleotides: 7. The CDR3 coding sequence is TGTGCCGTCGCGGGGGGTGCTAGCACAGATACGCAGTATTTT. It yields the protein CAVAGGASTDTQYF.

The chain carries TRBV5-1 and TRBJ1-4; D not resolved. The CDR3 consists of 16 residues. Trimming cost V 4 bases and J 8 bases, with 21 bases left between them. Germline lookup yields CDR1 SGHRS and CDR2 YFSETQ. CDR3 residues: CASSPSLRESSEKLFF. The CDR3 region has the DNA TGCGCCAGCAGCCCGAGTTTGCGGGAGTCTAGCGAAAAACTGTTTTTT.

The chain joins TRBV7-8 to TRBJ1-1; unclear D gene. This CDR3 comprises 16 residues. Germline CDR1 SGHVS, CDR2 FQNEAQ. V was cut by 0 bases and J by 4 bases, with 15 bases left in between. The CDR3 loop reads CASSLAVAVLATEAFF. The CDR3, as DNA: TGTGCCAGCAGCTTAGCTGTGGCAGTCCTGGCCACTGAAGCTTTCTTT.

The rearrangement uses TRBV28 and TRBJ1-2; no clear D gene. The V gene lost 5 bases and the J gene lost 2 bases, with 3 bases spanning the gap. The CDR3 totals 11 residues. CDR1 is MDHEN and CDR2 is SYDVKM in the germline V gene. The CDR3 DNA is TGTGCCAGCAGTCAAAACTATGGCTACACCTTC. This encodes CASSQNYGYTF.

The V and J genes are TRBV3-1 (or the pseudogene TRBV3-2) and TRBJ2-2, with no clear D. CDR3 size: 15 residues. Trimming removed 2 bases at V and 7 bases at J, with 14 bases between. Per germline, CDR1 LGHDT and CDR2 YNNKEL (reference sequence). The CDR3 DNA is TGTGCCAGCAGCCAAAAAGCCGGTAACTACGGGGAGCTGTTTTTT. It specifies CASSQKAGNYGELFF.

This chain's CDR3 is CASSPGQGLSYEQYF. The DNA of the CDR3 is TGCGCCAGCAGCCCTGGACAGGGTTTATCCTACGAGCAGTACTTC. J is TRBJ2-7 and V is TRBV10-2; 8 bases line up with TRBD1. In germline, CDR1 is WSHSY, CDR2 SAAADI. There are 15 residues in the CDR3. With 6 bases clipped from V and 1 base from J, the junction kept 8 bases outside the gene matches.

V is TRBV28 and J is TRBJ1-2, with TRBD1 as a possible D gene (5 bases). Germline CDR1 reads MDHEN; CDR2 reads SYDVKM. This CDR3 is built from 13 residues. The germline V and J ends were trimmed by 10 bases and 11 bases, with 23 bases remaining between them. CDR3 sequence reads: CATLAGTSPLYTF. The CDR3 region has the DNA TGTGCCACCCTAGCCGGGACTAGCCCTTTGTACACCTTC.

The chain combines TRBV28 with TRBJ1-5, with 12 bases that match TRBD1. The trim removed 3 bases at V and 9 bases at J, leaving 6 bases unmatched. Per germline, CDR1 MDHEN and CDR2 SYDVKM. The CDR3 runs 15 residues. CDR3 protein: CASSLEGQGARPQHF. The CDR3, as DNA: TGTGCCAGCAGTTTGGAGGGACAGGGGGCAAGGCCCCAGCATTTT.

The chain recombines TRBV6-2 or TRBV6-3 with TRBJ2-7; perhaps TRBD1 as D (7 bases). This CDR3 comprises 15 residues. The germline CDR1 and CDR2 sequences are MNHEY and SVGEGT. Trimming stripped 5 bases from V and 6 bases from J, with 20 bases between. For the CDR3, the DNA is TGTGCCAGCAGTAACCGACAGGGAAGGAGGGCCGAGCAGTACTTC. Its protein product is CASSNRQGRRAEQYF.

This sequence joins TRBV23-1 and TRBJ1-4; 10 bases are a match to TRBD1. TRBV23-1 is known as an ORF, though its function is uncertain. Trimming cost V 6 bases and J 8 bases; bases outside gene matches: 6. CDR3 length: 14 amino acids. The CDR3 reads CASRPGTGEEKLFF. CDR3 in DNA: TGCGCCAGCAGACCCGGGACAGGGGAGGAAAAACTGTTTTTT.

The V call is TRBV7-3, the J call TRBJ2-4; 7 positions match TRBD1. The trim removed 5 bases at V and 3 bases at J, leaving 13 bases unmatched. CDR1 and CDR2 from the germline V gene are SGHTA and FQGTGA. The CDR3 runs to 17 residues. The CDR3 DNA reads TGTGCCAGCAGCCTCCCCAGACAGGGATTGGTCAAAAACATTCAGTACTTC. Amino acid sequence: CASSLPRQGLVKNIQYF.

The V and J genes are TRBV3-1 (or the pseudogene TRBV3-2) and TRBJ2-5; TRBD1 matches 11 bases. CDR3 size: 16 residues. Germline assignment: CDR1 LGHDT and CDR2 YNNKEL (reference sequence). With V trimmed by 4 bases and J by 3 bases, 7 bases remained unmatched. CDR3 sequence reads: CASSRRTGGNKETQYF. The DNA of the CDR3 is TGTGCCAGCAGCCGTCGGACAGGGGGCAACAAAGAGACCCAGTACTTC.